These 22 T cell receptor beta chains share one sample of origin, sequenced in a study of vaccination and CD4 T cells after COVID-19. These TCRs are of unknown antigen specificity. Oncomine TCR Beta short-read sequencing was applied to DNA from cultured CD4+ T cells. TCRdb re-called the PCR reads through MiXCR, storing one row per CDR3 protein. The sample carries 9,500 to 15,000 distinct CDR3 sequences, 25% to 35% recorded once. Treatment specified: approximately nine-day PBMC culture with coronavirus spike peptide pools or control peptides (ViraFEST assay). The source was CD4+ T cells from blood, cultured in vitro, collected after SARS-CoV-2 vaccination. The receptor set was obtained from a human donor who had recovered from COVID-19.

The rearrangement links TRBV5-6 to TRBJ2-2; 9 bases line up with TRBD2. This CDR3 has 15 amino acids. Per the germline V gene, CDR1 is SGHDT and CDR2 is YYEEEE. The V segment lost 2 bases and the J segment 4 bases; nucleotides outside the gene matches: 3. This CDR3 is CASSFSGRPTGELFF. CDR3 DNA: TGTGCCAGCAGCTTTAGCGGGAGACCCACCGGGGAGCTGTTTTTT.

The chain has TRBV30 and TRBJ1-5; D is unresolved. V was pared by 1 base and J by 3 bases, with 13 bases between. CDR1 is GTSNPN and CDR2 is SVGIG in the germline V gene (reference sequence). The CDR3 loop spans 15 amino acids. In DNA, the CDR3 is TGTGCCTGGAGTGCTCGCGGATTATACAATCAGCCCCAGCATTTT. Its protein is CAWSARGLYNQPQHF. The whole variable domain, filled in from reference TRBV30 and TRBJ1-5, reads SQTIHQWPATLVQPVGSPLSLECTVEGTSNPNLYWYRQAAGRGLQLLFYSVGIGQISSEVPQNLSASRPQDRQFILSSKKLLLSDSGFYLCAWSARGLYNQPQHFGDGTRLSIL.

This clonotype was found a few times. The CDR3 region has the DNA TGCAGTGCTACCGGGACAGGGGGCGTTAACACTGAAGCTTTCTTT. It encodes CSATGTGGVNTEAFF. This rearrangement joins TRBV20-1 to TRBJ1-1, with 12 bases fitting TRBD1. The germline V gene encodes CDR1 DFQATT and CDR2 SNEGSKA (reference sequence). Losses at the gene ends were 4 bases for V and 2 bases for J; bases not matched to a gene: 5. CDR3 length equals 15 residues.

This clonotype turned up a few times. The chain carries TRBV7-3 and TRBJ2-1, with a possible D match to TRBD2 (6 bases). The DNA matches TRBJ2-7 better at its end, which makes the J call doubtful. The CDR3 runs to 13 residues. The V gene's germline CDR1 is SGHTA and CDR2 FQGTGA. For the CDR3, the DNA is TGTGCCAGCAGCCCAATGGGGGGTTACGAGCAGTACTTC. It translates to CASSPMGGYEQYF.

By share, this clonotype counts as medium-sized (0.01 to 0.1%). The rearrangement links TRBV6-1 to TRBJ2-7; weak D call: TRBD2 (7 bases). CDR3 size: 14 residues. Germline V gives CDR1 MNHNS, CDR2 SASEGT. The V end was cut by 2 bases, the J end by 5 bases, with 13 bases between. In DNA form, the CDR3 reads TGTGCCAGCAGTGAAAGGGGGGGGCGGGACGAGCAGTACTTC. Residues: CASSERGGRDEQYF.

The chain recombines TRBV6-1 with TRBJ2-7, with 16 positions matching TRBD2. Germline V CDR1 and CDR2: MNHNS, SASEGT. This CDR3 is 20 amino acids long. V lost 6 bases, J lost 4 bases, and 18 bases stayed unmatched. This CDR3 reads CASSSDLGLAGGPKGYEQYF. The CDR3 DNA reads as TGTGCCAGCAGCTCAGACTTGGGACTAGCGGGAGGGCCTAAGGGATACGAGCAGTACTTC.

This clonotype was counted only a few times. The chain recombines TRBV2 with TRBJ2-7; tentatively, D is TRBD1 (6 bases). This CDR3 is 14 amino acids long. The V end was cut by 6 bases, the J end by 0 bases, with 12 bases between. Germline CDR1 SNHLY, CDR2 FYNNEI. CDR3 coding DNA: TGTGCCAGCAGGATGGACAGAAGCTCCTACGAGCAGTACTTC. Translating it yields CASRMDRSSYEQYF.

This clonotype has more than one count but fewer than ten. The chain is built from TRBV10-1 and TRBJ2-1, with 9 bases fitting TRBD2. The germline gives CDR1 WNHNN, CDR2 SYGVQD (reference sequence). The CDR3 has 14 residues. Unmatched junction bases numbered 5, after V lost 1 base and J lost 10 bases. The CDR3 loop is CASSELAGGSEQFF. CDR3 sequence (DNA): TGCGCCAGCAGTGAGTTGGCGGGAGGGAGCGAGCAGTTCTTC.

The chain links TRBV12-3 or TRBV12-4 to TRBJ1-2; tentatively, D is TRBD1 (5 bases). Trimming stripped 6 bases from V and 3 bases from J, with 8 bases between. This CDR3 is 12 amino acids long. This CDR3 is CASSRGYYGYTF. The CDR3 region has the DNA TGTGCCAGCAGCCGGGGGTACTATGGCTACACCTTC.

This clonotype was picked up a small number of times. The chain links TRBV29-1 to TRBJ2-4; D uncertain. Trimming pared 3 bases from V and 6 bases from J, leaving 9 bases between. CDR3 size: 12 residues. Germline-derived CDR1 and CDR2 are SQVTM and ANQGSEA. The CDR3 bases are TGCAGCGTTGAGTTTCGAAGAAACATTCAGTACTTC. Translation gives CSVEFRRNIQYF.

This clonotype came up a few times. The CDR3 nucleotides are TGTGCCAGCAGTCCTAGCGGGAACATTCAGTACTTC. Translation: CASSPSGNIQYF. The chain couples TRBV25-1 to TRBJ2-4; TRBD2 matches at 8 bases. The J segment lost 7 bases and the V segment lost 5 bases, leaving 1 base of the junction unmatched. Germline-derived CDR1 and CDR2 are MGHDK and SYGVNS. There are 12 residues in the CDR3.

V usage is TRBV12-3 or TRBV12-4 and J usage is TRBJ1-5, with 9 bases fitting TRBD1. J was trimmed by 6 bases and V by 6 bases; bases with no gene match: 6. The CDR3 has 14 residues. CDR3 coding DNA: TGTGCCAGCAGGCCGGGACAGGGTGGTCAGCCCCAGCATTTT. Translated: CASRPGQGGQPQHF.

This clonotype was picked up a small number of times. The rearrangement links TRBV28 to TRBJ2-1; D gene ambiguous. This CDR3 is 12 amino acids long. CDR1 and CDR2 (germline): MDHEN, SYDVKM. The V end was cut by 3 bases, the J end by 7 bases, with 7 bases between. The CDR3 loop is CASSFDRNEQFF. CDR3 in DNA: TGTGCCAGCAGTTTTGATAGGAATGAGCAGTTCTTC.

The chain carries TRBV25-1 and TRBJ1-2, with D perhaps TRBD1 (6 bases). This CDR3 is 13 amino acids long. Trimming removed 5 bases from V and 4 bases from J, with 11 bases in between. Germline assignment: CDR1 MGHDK and CDR2 SYGVNS. DNA of the CDR3: TGTGCCAGCAGTACGGGGGCTGGCTATGGCTACACCTTC. Its translation is CASSTGAGYGYTF.

The chain employs TRBV12-3 or TRBV12-4 and TRBJ2-7; D not resolved. V lost 5 bases, J lost 3 bases, and 17 bases lay in between. This CDR3 comprises 15 residues. This CDR3 is CASSKLMDPIYEQYF. The CDR3 nucleotides read TGTGCCAGCAGTAAGTTAATGGACCCTATCTACGAGCAGTACTTC.

A note on this clonotype: The junction departs from germline at one end; a sequencing error may be responsible. CDR3 residues: CAGSLGGVGSYEQYF. In DNA, the CDR3 is TGTGCCGGCAGCTTAGGAGGGGTGGGGTCCTACGAGCAGTACTTC. The chain uses TRBV7-2 and TRBJ2-7; D is possibly TRBD2 (6 bases). This CDR3 comprises 15 residues. Per germline, CDR1 SGHTA and CDR2 FQGNSA.

The chain couples TRBV12-3 or TRBV12-4 to TRBJ2-7; 8 bases fit TRBD2. The CDR3 is 18 amino acids. V lost 7 bases and J lost 2; bases outside the gene matches: 19. This CDR3 reads CASTGGWTGTRIPYEQYF. In DNA form, the CDR3 reads TGTGCCAGCACCGGGGGGTGGACCGGGACTAGGATCCCCTACGAGCAGTACTTC.

V gene TRBV15 combines with J gene TRBJ1-1; D is unresolved. Germline V lookup: CDR1 LNHNV, CDR2 YYDKDF (reference sequence). Trimming cost V 0 bases and J 5 bases, with 13 bases left between them. The CDR3 consists of 15 residues. The CDR3 bases are TGTGCCACCAGCAGAGATAACGGCAGAAGGACTGAAGCTTTCTTT. This encodes CATSRDNGRRTEAFF.

V usage is TRBV5-4 and J usage is TRBJ1-2; the D gene is possibly TRBD1 (5 bases). From germline, CDR1 is SGHNT and CDR2 YYREEE (reference sequence). The CDR3 contains 13 residues. Trimming left V 6 bases short and J 8 bases short, with 17 bases between. Here the CDR3 DNA reads TGTGCCAGCACCTGGGGACCTCCCGAGGGCTACACCTTC. Translating gives CASTWGPPEGYTF.

The chain links TRBV12-3 or TRBV12-4 to TRBJ2-3; D might be TRBD1 (5 bases). The germline V and J ends were trimmed by 5 bases and 2 bases, with 8 bases remaining between them. The CDR3 has 13 residues. The CDR3 sequence: CASSRQFTDTQYF. In DNA, the CDR3 is TGTGCCAGCAGTAGACAGTTCACAGATACGCAGTATTTT.

The count of this clonotype is one. This chain uses TRBV7-9 with TRBJ1-4; possible D gene TRBD1, 6 bases. Germline CDR1 is SEHNR and CDR2 is FQNEAQ (reference sequence). With 6 bases removed from V and 8 bases from J, the gap between germline ends came to 13 bases. The CDR3 has 13 amino acids. The CDR3 sequence is CASSGEGDEKLFF. CDR3 coding DNA: TGTGCCAGCAGTGGGGAGGGGGACGAAAAACTGTTTTTT.

The chain combines TRBV2 with TRBJ1-6, with 12 bases aligning to TRBD1. V was clipped by 6 bases and J by 9 bases; unmatched bases: 3. CDR1 and CDR2 (germline): SNHLY, FYNNEI. The CDR3 runs 14 residues. Here the CDR3 reads CASSPGQGASPLHF. The CDR3 DNA reads TGTGCCAGCAGCCCGGGACAGGGGGCTTCACCCCTCCACTTT. The full variable domain, its missing parts supplied by reference TRBV2 and TRBJ1-6, is EPEVTQTPSHQVTQMGQEVILRCVPISNHLYFYWYRQILGQKVEFLVSFYNNEISEKSEIFDDQFSVERPDGSNFTLKIRSTKLEDSAMYFCASSPGQGASPLHFGNGTRLTVT.